This TCR beta chain derives from a study of T cell responses to AZD1222 COVID-19 vaccine. Study-wide results and caveats: White British ancestry dominated among donors, who included more females, and clonal diversity was possibly underestimated. Spike-specific TCR breadth and depth rose after two AZD1222 doses. Repertoire sampling happened only post peak T cell response.

This clone has only a few counts. The antigen remains undetermined. Profiling relied on immunoSEQ multiplex PCR, and the TCRdb table lists in-frame clones only, not all of them. The repertoire holds some 95,000 clones, with about 90% as singletons. Trimming shortened V by 1 base and J by 4 bases, and 16 bases separated the two germline ends. The CDR3 covers 16 residues. Looked up from germline, CDR1 is MGHRA and CDR2 is YSYEKL. The sample was peripheral blood, taken on day 0 of MenACWY control vaccination. This chain links TRBV4-1 with TRBJ2-5; tentatively, D is TRBD1 (5 bases). The TCR sequence derives from an adult in good health. The CDR3 sequence: CASSQGVSPQGETQYF. In DNA, the CDR3 is TGCGCCAGCAGCCAAGGGGTATCCCCCCAGGGAGAGACCCAGTACTTC.